The 9 T cell receptor beta chains presented below share a single source sample, sequenced in a study of preoperative IRX-2 immunotherapy in early breast cancer (dated by TCRdb to the late 2010s). The treatment or condition label on this specimen signifies: preoperative locoregional IRX-2 cytokine immunotherapy. Receptor amplification or capture employed the immunoSEQ multiplex PCR assay. TCRdb holds this immuneACCESS table with in-frame rearrangements only. Some clones are missing; in checked studies, unresolved V genes explain under half, and the rest has no known cause. This sample is represented by around 25,000 clones; around 74% of them were singletons. The top ten constitute less than 7.5% of the sample. The starting material was lymph node tissue, obtained after IRX-2 immunotherapy. The receptors come from a human donor with breast cancer.

The V call is TRBV28, the J call TRBJ2-3; D gene unclear. In germline, CDR1 is MDHEN, CDR2 SYDVKM. This CDR3 contains 12 residues. The germline V and J ends were trimmed by 6 bases and 4 bases, with 8 bases remaining between them. In DNA, the CDR3 is TGTGCCAGCAGGTTACAGTCAGATACGCAGTATTTT. Translation gives CASRLQSDTQYF.

This rearrangement joins TRBV1 to TRBJ2-1; the DNA was not used to check the table's D call, TRBD2. TRBV1 is noted as a pseudogene. The CDR3 consists of 17 residues. In nucleotides, the CDR3 is TGCGCCAGCAGCCAAGCCCCTAGCGGGAGCGTGGCCAATGAGCAGTTCTTC. Translating it yields CASSQAPSGSVANEQFF.

This rearrangement joins TRBV7-6 to TRBJ2-1; D may be TRBD2 (6 bases). The CDR3 is 15 amino acids. V was clipped by 1 base and J by 4 bases, with 11 bases between them. Germline loops: CDR1 SGHVS, CDR2 FNYEAQ. CDR3 nucleotide sequence: TGTGCCAGCAGCTTAGACGGGAGAGAGTACAATGAGCAGTTCTTC. It encodes CASSLDGREYNEQFF.

By share of the sample, this clone is medium-sized. This rearrangement joins TRBV7-1 to TRBJ2-7; D gene uncertain. TRBV7-1 is an ORF, and what it does is uncertain. Trimming pared 1 base from V and 4 bases from J, leaving 8 bases between. This CDR3 region has 13 residues. For the CDR3, the DNA is TGTGCCAGCAGCTCAGACAGTTATTACGAGCAGTACTTC. Protein sequence: CASSSDSYYEQYF.

The chain has TRBV5-1 and TRBJ2-1; D perhaps matches TRBD2 (6 bases). V lost 0 bases and J lost 2, with 9 bases in between. Germline V gives CDR1 SGHRS, CDR2 YFSETQ. This CDR3 is 15 amino acids long. CDR3 sequence reads: CASSLGGTAYNEQFF. The CDR3, as DNA: TGCGCCAGCAGCTTGGGCGGGACTGCCTACAATGAGCAGTTCTTC. Full variable domain (remainder filled in from reference TRBV5-1 and TRBJ2-1): KAGVTQTPRYLIKTRGQQVTLSCSPISGHRSVSWYQQTPGQGLQFLFEYFSETQRNKGNFPGRFSGRQFSNSRSEMNVSTLELGDSALYLCASSLGGTAYNEQFFGPGTRLTVL.

This chain uses TRBV7-6 with TRBJ2-1, with 9 nucleotides matching TRBD2. Germline loops: CDR1 SGHVS, CDR2 FNYEAQ. The V gene end was trimmed by 5 bases and the J gene end by 4 bases; junction bases not matched to a gene: 6. The CDR3 length is 15 residues. The CDR3 nucleotides are TGTGCCAGCAGCCCGACTAGCGGACCTTACAATGAGCAGTTCTTC. Its translation: CASSPTSGPYNEQFF.

The chain carries TRBV18 and TRBJ2-3, with TRBD2 matching 8 bases. Germline V CDR1 and CDR2: KGHSH, LQKENI. This CDR3 is built from 16 residues. J was trimmed by 2 bases and V by 2 bases; bases with no gene match: 6. The CDR3 region is CASSPRVAGITDTQYF. The CDR3 nucleotides are TGTGCCAGCTCACCAAGAGTAGCGGGAATCACAGATACGCAGTATTTT. The full variable domain, with the rest looked up from reference TRBV18 and TRBJ2-3, is NAGVMQNPRHLVRRRGQEARLRCSPMKGHSHVYWYRQLPEEGLKFMVYLQKENIIDESGMPKERFSAEFPKEGPSILRIQQVVRGDSAAYFCASSPRVAGITDTQYFGPGTRLTVL.

The chain joins TRBV30 to TRBJ2-5, with a tentative D call TRBD2 (6 bases). V dropped 0 bases and J dropped 5 bases, with 13 bases sitting between them. CDR1 GTSNPN and CDR2 SVGIG come from the germline V gene (reference sequence). This CDR3 region has 14 residues. DNA for the CDR3: TGTGCCTGGAGTGTTGGAGGGAGTACGGAGACCCAGTACTTC. Translated: CAWSVGGSTETQYF.

This clone has a handful of counts. This chain uses TRBV11-3 with TRBJ1-5, with a possible D match to TRBD1 (6 bases). Trimming took 4 bases from V and 9 from J, leaving 22 bases between them. There are 16 residues in the CDR3. From germline, CDR1 is SGHNT and CDR2 YENEEA. CDR3 residues: CASSSKAAQGRGPQHF. The CDR3, as DNA: TGTGCCAGCAGCTCAAAAGCCGCGCAGGGGAGGGGGCCCCAGCATTTT.